This is a list of T cell receptor beta chains from one sample in a study of shared clonotypes between healthy human individuals. Repertoires were generated with immunoSEQ multiplex PCR, while TCRdb's copy carries only in-frame clones and drops some. This table holds about 1.1 million clones, 60% to 80% found once. The sample was memory CD4+ T cells from PBMCs. The receptors were sampled from a man aged 18-30 years in good health. Some clones in this sample may be carry-over from other donors' samples. The CDR3 runs from the conserved cysteine through the conserved F or W. Fields, in order: CDR3 length, J gene, V gene, clone size, D gene, CDR3 protein. D genes are given only for firm matches. Only part of the rows carry a size: once, few, many, or a class if the clone is expanded.

12 TRBJ2-7 TRBV7-9 NA NA CASSLDLGQNHF
14 TRBJ2-5 TRBV7-3 NA NA CASSARTAGETQYF
17 TRBJ2-3 TRBV7-2 NA NA CASSLGGGANRGDTQYF
13 TRBJ2-4 TRBV11-2 NA NA CASSLARGGLEYF
12 TRBJ2-3 TRBV11-2 NA NA CASSLAGSGQYF
13 TRBJ1-1 TRBV7-2 NA NA CASSSRDNTEAFF
10 TRBJ2-7 TRBV20-1 few NA CSASPHEQYF
12 TRBJ1-2 TRBV19 NA NA CASSMASYGYTF
17 TRBJ1-2 TRBV27 NA NA CASSAKRGTLIDYGYTF
18 TRBJ2-1 TRBV7-3 NA TRBD2 CASSLTSGSGSLLGEQFF
15 TRBJ2-5 TRBV6-4 NA NA CASSDWERAPETQYF
19 TRBJ1-5 TRBV7-3 NA NA CASSLYLPVGGLGNQPQHF
13 TRBJ2-6 TRBV7-2 NA NA CASTGSGANVLTF
13 TRBJ1-2 TRBV14 NA NA CASSQGQSYGYTF
14 TRBJ2-3 TRBV5-1 NA NA CASSPVLPSDTQYF
14 TRBJ2-7 TRBV6-5 NA NA CASSPAGTAYEQYF
13 TRBJ2-3 TRBV29-1 NA TRBD1 CSVDRGNTDTQYF
15 TRBJ2-5 TRBV4-2 few TRBD2 CASSPQREGQETQYF
13 TRBJ2-7 TRBV6-5 NA NA CASSYSRETRQYF
11 TRBJ2-1 TRBV30 NA NA CAWSAQIEQFF
14 TRBJ1-2 TRBV6-6 NA NA CASSYGGSNYGYTF
16 TRBJ2-1 TRBV4-1 NA TRBD1 CASSQASTGSYNEQFF
14 TRBJ1-1 TRBV5-1 many NA CASSLSGAQNEAFF
13 TRBJ2-7 TRBV28 NA NA CASSLRSSYEQYF
15 TRBJ1-2 TRBV27 NA NA CASSLSSTRAYGYTF
15 TRBJ1-6 TRBV25-1 NA NA CASSESGTDNSPLHF
14 TRBJ2-4 TRBV11-3 NA TRBD2 CATHDSGRIDIQYF
11 TRBJ1-1 TRBV10-1 few NA CASGSQSQAFF
15 TRBJ2-5 TRBV19 NA TRBD2 CASSIELAGYGAQYF
17 TRBJ2-4 TRBV5-6 NA NA CASSLASQGGAKNIQYF
16 TRBJ1-5 TRBV19 NA NA CASRSGGERINQPQHF
15 TRBJ2-2 TRBV4-2 NA NA CASSHVTVNTGELFF
11 TRBJ2-1 TRBV6-1 NA NA CASSELGEQFF
14 TRBJ1-1 TRBV7-3 once NA CASSLIVGNTEAFF
14 TRBJ1-2 TRBV9 NA NA CASSVASRGYGYTF
17 TRBJ2-2 TRBV18 NA NA CASSPPLGAQDTGELFF
16 TRBJ2-7 TRBV27 NA TRBD2 CASSLRTSGELYEQYF
15 TRBJ1-1 TRBV29-1 NA NA CSVGLRYTMNTEAFF
14 TRBJ1-5 TRBV28 few NA CASSYGTGIQPQHF
13 TRBJ1-2 TRBV28 once NA CASSSDGHYGYTF
14 TRBJ2-1 TRBV27 once TRBD1 CASSPRTGKREQFF
14 TRBJ1-2 TRBV5-6 NA TRBD1 CASSPGTGWYGYTF
14 TRBJ2-7 TRBV30 NA TRBD2 CAWMPRGRSYEQYF
15 TRBJ2-1 TRBV6-4 NA TRBD2 CASSVGLAGLNEQFF
10 TRBJ2-1 TRBV20-1 few NA CSARSNEQFF
14 TRBJ1-5 TRBV6-4 once TRBD1 CASSVTGYDQPQHF
13 TRBJ2-5 TRBV5-1 NA NA CASSLDREETQYF
12 TRBJ1-2 TRBV5-1 NA NA CASSFDGEGYTF
14 TRBJ2-5 TRBV7-2 NA NA CASSLLGGGETQYF
15 TRBJ2-7 TRBV7-9 NA NA CASSLGPQSNYEQYF
17 TRBJ2-1 TRBV27 NA TRBD2 CASRFTSGRAKEDEQFF